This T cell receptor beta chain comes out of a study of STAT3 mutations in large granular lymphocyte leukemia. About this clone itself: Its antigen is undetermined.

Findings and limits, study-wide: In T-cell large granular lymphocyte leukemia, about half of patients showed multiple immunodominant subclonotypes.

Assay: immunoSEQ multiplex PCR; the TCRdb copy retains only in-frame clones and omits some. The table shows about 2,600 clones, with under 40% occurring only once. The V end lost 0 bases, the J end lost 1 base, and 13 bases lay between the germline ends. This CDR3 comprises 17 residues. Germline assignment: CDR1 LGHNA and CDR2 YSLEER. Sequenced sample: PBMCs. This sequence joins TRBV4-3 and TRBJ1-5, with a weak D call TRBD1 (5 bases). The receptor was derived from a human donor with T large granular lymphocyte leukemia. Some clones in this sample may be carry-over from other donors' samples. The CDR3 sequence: CASSQDHEGLSNQPQHF. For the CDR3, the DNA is TGCGCCAGCAGCCAAGATCACGAGGGGTTGAGCAATCAGCCCCAGCATTTT.